Described below is a single T cell receptor (beta chain) sequence and its context. The sample's treatment: preoperative locoregional IRX-2 cytokine immunotherapy. Preoperative locoregional IRX-2 cytokine immunotherapy was tested in the phase Ib source study. Libraries were prepared by immunoSEQ multiplex PCR; TCRdb keeps only in-frame clonotypes and omits some of them. The sample has 1,600 or so clones; about 75% are singletons. The sample comes from a study of preoperative IRX-2 immunotherapy in early breast cancer. The source is a human donor with breast cancer. The specimen comprised tumor tissue, sampled after IRX-2 immunotherapy.

CDR3 in amino acids: CASSLEKGSRVSEAFF. CDR3 coding DNA: TGTGCCAGCAGCTTAGAAAAGGGTTCCCGGGTTTCCGAAGCTTTCTTT. This chain connects TRBV11-3 to TRBJ1-1; D is unresolved. The CDR3 length is 16 residues. V gave up 0 bases and J gave up 8 bases, with 19 bases separating them. The germline V gene encodes CDR1 SGHNT and CDR2 YENEEA.